The 29 T cell receptor beta chains given below trace back to one sample, sequenced in a study of metastatic and nonmetastatic thyroid tumors. No treatment of any kind had been given to any patient before thyroid surgery. With MiXCR, TCRdb called clones anew from the PCR reads. The profile shows roughly 3,700 clones, about a third of them singletons. The sample comprised adjacent normal tissue. These receptor sequences come from a female donor with papillary thyroid cancer or a benign thyroid nodule (not recorded which). Some clones in this sample may be carry-over from other donors' samples.

This clone was counted many times. The rearrangement links TRBV5-4 to TRBJ2-1, with D unclear. CDR1 and CDR2 from the germline V gene are SGHNT and YYREEE (reference sequence). The V end was cut by 5 bases, the J end by 0 bases, with 12 bases between. This CDR3 is built from 15 residues. CDR3 sequence: CASRSSVSSYNEQFF. In DNA form, the CDR3 reads TGTGCCAGCAGGAGCAGCGTGAGCTCCTACAATGAGCAGTTCTTC.

As for this clone: Given a much more abundant clone one base away, this may be a read error. The same CDR3 arises from other DNA sequences in this sample as well. The chain links TRBV12-3 or TRBV12-4 to TRBJ1-1; the match to TRBD1 covers 7 bases. CDR3 length: 15 residues. The CDR3 sequence is CASSLGTGVDTEVFF. CDR3 nucleotides: TGTGCCAGCAGTTTAGGCACAGGGGTAGACACTGAAGTTTTCTTT.

Note on this clone: A single base separates this from a much larger clone, so it may be a read error. The chain couples TRBV12-3 or TRBV12-4 to TRBJ1-1, with D possibly being TRBD1 (5 bases). CDR3 size: 15 residues. CDR3 sequence reads: CASSLGTVVDTEVFF. The DNA of the CDR3 is TGTGCCAGCAGTTTAGGCACAGTGGTGGACACTGAAGTTTTCTTT.

This clone has just a few counts. The chain uses TRBV6-1 and TRBJ1-2, with no clear D. The CDR3 has 11 amino acids. Trimming removed 5 bases at V and 5 bases at J, with 6 bases between. Germline V CDR1 and CDR2: MNHNS, SASEGT. The CDR3 is CASSQEYGYTF. The CDR3 DNA follows: TGTGCCAGCAGTCAAGAATATGGCTACACCTTC.

This clone was observed a few times. The CDR3: CASSVDRGNSPLHF. The CDR3 nucleotides read TGTGCCAGTAGTGTTGACAGGGGCAATTCACCCCTCCACTTT. The genes are TRBV19 and TRBJ1-6, with 8 bases identical to TRBD1. CDR3 length: 14 residues. V trimming: 5 bases; J trimming: 7 bases; junction bases outside the gene matches: 4. CDR1 and CDR2 (germline): LNHDA, SQIVND (reference sequence).

In regard to this clone: At the DNA level, this CDR3 is encoded by other sequences in the same sample as well. J is TRBJ1-2 and V is TRBV27; tentative D call: TRBD1 (5 bases). CDR1 and CDR2 (germline): MNHEY, SMNVEV (reference sequence). Trimming cost V 7 bases and J 5 bases, with 23 bases left between them. The CDR3 sequence is 16 residues long. Here the CDR3 DNA reads TGTGCCAGCACCCCTACTCGGGACCCCGGTCTATATGGCTACACCTTC. It specifies CASTPTRDPGLYGYTF.

This clone was detected only a few times. The chain carries TRBV19 and TRBJ1-1, with D hard to call. Germline-derived CDR1 and CDR2 are LNHDA and SQIVND (reference sequence). CDR3 size: 15 residues. With 7 bases removed from V and 4 bases from J, the gap between germline ends came to 19 bases. The CDR3 here is CASMFGSFVVTEAFF. CDR3 nucleotide sequence: TGTGCCAGTATGTTTGGGTCCTTCGTGGTCACTGAAGCTTTCTTT.

This clone was detected only a few times. The chain's CDR3 is CASSQGFVEETQYF. The CDR3 nucleotides are TGTGCCAGCAGCCAGGGGTTTGTAGAAGAGACCCAGTACTTC. J is TRBJ2-5 and V is TRBV6-2 or TRBV6-3; possibly TRBD1 for D (6 bases). V lost 6 bases to trimming and J lost 3 bases, with 14 bases between them. CDR3 size: 14 residues. Germline CDR1 is MNHEY and CDR2 is SVGEGT.

The chain has TRBV7-2 and TRBJ2-5; 9 bases fit TRBD1. Losses at the gene ends were 1 base for V and 5 bases for J; bases not matched to a gene: 5. Germline CDR1 SGHTA, CDR2 FQGNSA. The CDR3 totals 15 residues. This CDR3 reads CASSLGNRGHETQYF. DNA of the CDR3: TGTGCCAGCAGCTTAGGAAACAGGGGGCACGAGACCCAGTACTTC.

This clone came up many times. A read error is possible here, since a much larger clone lies one base away. Other nucleotide sequences from this sample produce the same CDR3. This sequence joins TRBV20-1 and TRBJ1-5; TRBD1 aligns across 7 bases. CDR3 length: 12 amino acids. The V gene end was trimmed by 5 bases and the J gene end by 2 bases; junction bases not matched to a gene: 0. CDR1 and CDR2 (germline): DFQATT, SNEGSKA (reference sequence). The CDR3 loop is CSAGQGNQPQHF. The CDR3 DNA sequence: TGCAGTGCTGGACAGGGCAATCAGCCCCAGCATTTT.

The gene calls are TRBV10-3 and TRBJ2-6; 8 positions agree with TRBD1. Trimming took 6 bases from V and 4 from J; bases not matched to a gene: 14. The germline CDR1 and CDR2 sequences are ENHRY and SYGVKD. CDR3 length equals 18 residues. CDR3 in amino acids: CAISPQGALEGGANVLTF. CDR3 in DNA: TGTGCCATCAGCCCTCAGGGGGCCCTGGAGGGGGGGGCCAACGTCCTGACTTTC.

This clone was observed a few times. The CDR3 DNA is TGTGCCAGCAGTTCCCTAGGAGCGGGGGGAGGAGATACGCAGTATTTT. Protein: CASSSLGAGGGDTQYF. The chain carries TRBV6-2 or TRBV6-3 and TRBJ2-3; TRBD2 aligns across 9 bases. Unmatched junction bases numbered 10, after V lost 4 bases and J lost 5 bases. The CDR3 has 16 amino acids. The germline CDR1 and CDR2 sequences are MNHEY and SVGEGT.

J is TRBJ2-7 and V is TRBV27, with D possibly being TRBD2 (5 bases). V lost 3 bases to trimming and J lost 7 bases, with 13 bases between them. This CDR3 region has 13 residues. Germline CDR1 reads MNHEY; CDR2 reads SMNVEV (reference sequence). CDR3 coding DNA: TGTGCCAGCAGTTTTAAGGACTTCGGGGAGCAGTACTTC. This sequence encodes CASSFKDFGEQYF.

A word on this clone: Its ends do not fully match the called genes, so a read error is possible. In the same sample, other DNA sequences code for this CDR3. V is TRBV19 and J is TRBJ1-1; 9 nucleotides align to TRBD1. The germline V gene encodes CDR1 LNHDA and CDR2 SQIVND (reference sequence). The CDR3 is 17 amino acids. The CDR3 reads CASSKLGQGPMNTEAFF. CDR3 nucleotide sequence: TGTGCCAGTAGTAAGTTGGGACAGGGTCCCATGAACACTGAGGCTTTCTTT.

The chain carries TRBV11-2 and TRBJ2-7; 9 bases match TRBD2. The CDR3 has 15 residues. J lost 2 bases, V lost 4 bases, and 6 bases had no gene match. In germline, CDR1 is SGHAT, CDR2 FQNNGV. CDR3 amino acids: CASSSEAGGPYEQYF. The CDR3 region has the DNA TGTGCCAGCAGCTCCGAAGCGGGGGGACCCTACGAGCAGTACTTC.

The chain links TRBV28 to TRBJ1-1; D is uncertain. The CDR3 sequence is 14 residues long. Germline CDR1 and CDR2: MDHEN and SYDVKM. V lost 10 bases, J lost 2 bases, and 17 bases lay in between. The CDR3: CATGPGRLNTEAFF. In nucleotides, the CDR3 is TGTGCCACCGGCCCGGGGAGACTCAACACTGAAGCTTTCTTT.

By its share, this clone is medium-sized. The V call is TRBV29-1, the J call TRBJ2-7; 10 nucleotides line up with TRBD2. Germline V gives CDR1 SQVTM, CDR2 ANQGSEA. This CDR3 comprises 13 residues. The J segment lost 3 bases and the V segment lost 6 bases, leaving 5 bases of the junction unmatched. CDR3 in DNA: TGCAGCGTCTATAGCGGGAGGAGCTACGAGCAGTACTTC. The encoded protein is CSVYSGRSYEQYF.

Judged by abundance, this clone is large (0.1 to 1%). The chain combines TRBV6-2 or TRBV6-3 with TRBJ2-7; 10 bases map to TRBD1. This CDR3 is built from 15 residues. The V gene's germline CDR1 is MNHEY and CDR2 SVGEGT. The trim removed 6 bases at V and 5 bases at J, leaving 10 bases unmatched. The CDR3 reads CASRPPGQGRNEQYF. As DNA, the CDR3 is TGTGCCAGCAGACCGCCGGGACAGGGGAGGAACGAGCAGTACTTC.

This clone was detected only once. The J gene is TRBJ1-1, the V gene TRBV7-3, with TRBD1 matching over 7 bases. The germline V gene encodes CDR1 SGHTA and CDR2 FQGTGA. Trimming removed 5 bases from V and 6 bases from J; junction bases left unmatched: 9. CDR3 size: 14 residues. This CDR3 is CASSPGGGLAEAFF. The CDR3 DNA follows: TGTGCCAGCAGCCCAGGGGGAGGGCTAGCTGAAGCTTTCTTT. Drawing the rest from reference TRBV7-3 and TRBJ1-1, the complete variable domain is GAGVSQTPSNKVTEKGKYVELRCDPISGHTALYWYRQSLGQGPEFLIYFQGTGAADDSGLPNDRFFAVRPEGSVSTLKIQRTERGDSAVYLCASSPGGGLAEAFFGQGTRLTVV.

Only a few counts were recorded for this clone. This clone may be a read error of a much larger clone one base away. V gene TRBV28 combines with J gene TRBJ2-7; no reliable D call. From germline, CDR1 is MDHEN and CDR2 SYDVKM. The V gene lost 7 bases and the J gene lost 3 bases, with 10 bases spanning the gap. The CDR3 consists of 12 residues. Here the CDR3 DNA reads TGTGCCAGCATTACTGTCGACTACGAGCAGTACTTC. Protein sequence: CASITVDYEQYF.

This clone is medium-sized (0.01 to 0.1%) in the sample. This chain connects TRBV6-4 to TRBJ2-3; 8 bases are a match to TRBD2. CDR3 length: 17 amino acids. Germline CDR1 reads MRHNA; CDR2 reads SNTAGT. The trim removed 2 bases at V and 4 bases at J, leaving 11 bases unmatched. CDR3 nucleotides: TGTGCCAGCAGTGACCGACGGGGGGGGTCGGACGCAGATACGCAGTATTTT. Translation: CASSDRRGGSDADTQYF.

This clone was counted between two and nine times. The chain couples TRBV19 to TRBJ1-2; D might be TRBD1 (5 bases). Per the germline V gene, CDR1 is LNHDA and CDR2 is SQIVND (reference sequence). Trimming removed 3 bases at V and 7 bases at J, with 18 bases between. The CDR3 is 15 residues long. CDR3 sequence (DNA): TGTGCCAGTAGTATTTCGTTCCGGGACTCGGGTGGCTACACCTTC. Residues: CASSISFRDSGGYTF.

The V gene is TRBV11-3, the J gene TRBJ2-3; no clear D gene. The V end lost 6 bases, the J end lost 6 bases, and 4 bases lay between the germline ends. This CDR3 comprises 10 residues. Germline CDR1 reads SGHNT; CDR2 reads YENEEA. CDR3 bases: TGTGCCAGCAGTTTGGATACGCAGTATTTT. Translated: CASSLDTQYF.

By proportion, this clone is medium-sized. This chain uses TRBV2 with TRBJ2-1; D is unclear. Between the trimmed V and J ends, which lost 7 bases and 3 bases, there was a span of 13 bases. The CDR3 extends over 14 amino acids. Germline CDR1 and CDR2: SNHLY and FYNNEI. CDR3 protein: CASIGSWNYNEQFF. CDR3 nucleotide sequence: TGTGCCAGCATCGGCTCATGGAACTACAATGAGCAGTTCTTC.

This chain links TRBV6-2 or TRBV6-3 with TRBJ2-3, with D hard to call. CDR1 MNHEY and CDR2 SVGEGT come from the germline V gene. The ends were cut back, 0 bases at V and 6 bases at J, with 10 bases in the middle. CDR3 length equals 14 residues. The CDR3 loop reads CASSYSMSSDTQYF. The DNA for the CDR3 is TGTGCCAGCAGTTACTCGATGTCGTCGGATACGCAGTATTTT.

The chain couples TRBV5-1 to TRBJ2-7, with 9 nucleotides matching TRBD1. Germline V gives CDR1 SGHRS, CDR2 YFSETQ. CDR3 length equals 16 residues. The junction had 10 bases not matched to a gene; V was cut back by 5 bases and J by 1 base. The CDR3 protein is CASSRPGTGLSYEQYV. The CDR3 nucleotides are TGCGCCAGCAGTCGCCCTGGGACAGGGTTATCCTACGAGCAGTACGTC.

This clone showed up just a few times. The V call is TRBV7-8, the J call TRBJ2-5; TRBD2 is a possible D gene (5 bases). This CDR3 has 12 residues. Germline loops: CDR1 SGHVS, CDR2 FQNEAQ. The germline V and J ends were trimmed by 7 bases and 2 bases, with 8 bases remaining between them. DNA of the CDR3: TGTGCCAGCACTTCGGGGCAAGAGACCCAGTACTTC. Translating gives CASTSGQETQYF.

This clone was detected only a few times. One end of the junction does not line up with germline, which may come from a read error. The J gene is TRBJ1-2, the V gene TRBV6-1, with D maybe TRBD1 (6 bases). There are 16 residues in the CDR3. CDR1 and CDR2 from the germline V gene are MNHNS and SASEGT. This CDR3 reads CASIPIIYRANYVYTF. CDR3 sequence (DNA): TGTGCCAGCATCCCAATTATATACAGGGCTAACTATGTCTACACCTTC.

This chain's CDR3 is CASRASGRGTDTQYF. CDR3 coding DNA: TGCGCCAGCAGGGCTAGCGGGAGGGGCACAGATACGCAGTATTTT. This chain links TRBV5-1 with TRBJ2-3; 12 bases map to TRBD2. This CDR3 region has 15 residues. CDR1 and CDR2 from the germline V gene are SGHRS and YFSETQ. Trimming cost V 5 bases and J 1 base; bases outside gene matches: 2.